The clone carrying this T cell receptor beta chain turned up a few times. Its antigen is not known. The data are from a study of T cells in Graves' hyperthyroidism and ophthalmopathy. CDR3 length: 15 residues. Germline-derived CDR1 and CDR2 are MGHRA and YSYEKL. V trimming: 4 bases; J trimming: 4 bases; junction bases outside the gene matches: 8. RNA transcripts provided the source from which TCR beta CDR3 regions were amplified. A first-round RT-PCR of the TCR CDR3 used the HTBI primer set. From the multiplex PCR reads, TCRdb called clonotypes with MiXCR, one entry per CDR3 protein. The sample comprises about 570,000 distinct CDR3 sequences, around 13% of which are singletons, and around 13% rests with the top ten. Study-level results: Clonotypes that were expanded in thyroid above 0.001 mostly appeared in blood too.

This TCR came from a woman aged 40 to 49 with Graves' hyperthyroidism. V usage is TRBV4-1 and J usage is TRBJ1-2, with TRBD1 matching over 8 bases. Specimen: blood. The CDR3 region has the DNA TGCGCCAGCAGCCCCAAGCAGGGGGCCGTCTATGGCTACACCTTC. Amino acids: CASSPKQGAVYGYTF.